This TCR beta chain is drawn from a study of blood T cell repertoires in COVID-19. Clones were sequenced by immunoSEQ multiplex PCR, and TCRdb holds only the in-frame ones, with some missing. The data contain 150,000 to 200,000 clones, roughly nine tenths of them singletons. This CDR3 is 13 amino acids long. With V trimmed by 4 bases and J by 5 bases, 1 base remained unmatched. Germline V gene lookup returns CDR1 SGHTA and CDR2 FQGNSA. The origin of this receptor is an elderly woman in a cohort sampled during active or convalescent COVID-19. This chain connects TRBV7-2 to TRBJ1-2; 10 nucleotides agree with TRBD1. The material sequenced was peripheral blood. The CDR3 DNA reads TGTGCCAGCAGCTCGGGACAGGGGTATGGCTACACCTTC. This encodes CASSSGQGYGYTF. Variable domain in full (rest from reference TRBV7-2 and TRBJ1-2): GAGVSQSPSNKVTEKGKDVELRCDPISGHTALYWYRQSLGQGLEFLIYFQGNSAPDKSGLPSDRFSAERTGGSVSTLTIQRTQQEDSAVYLCASSSGQGYGYTFGSGTRLTVV.